This TCR beta chain originates from a study of CXCR3-negative and CXCR3-positive naive CD8 T cells. Findings of the study overall: Higher TRB CDR3 hydrophobicity marked CXCR3-positive naive cells relative to CXCR3-negative naive cells. Whereas memory cells differed, naive CXCR3-negative and CXCR3-positive cells shared similar TRBV-TRBJ usage. In cryopreserved cells, CXCR3 expression partially decreased, and fresh PBMCs were used in most assays. Naive subsets were similarly diverse, while memory CD8+ repertoires were much less diverse.

Concerning this clonotype itself: Its antigen is not known.

The libraries of TRB cDNA were constructed through 5' RACE using UMI labels. TCRdb reanalyzed the 5' RACE reads and collapses them to one entry per CDR3 protein, without DNA. The sample table includes roughly 120,000 distinct CDR3 sequences. Cells classed as naive CD8+ T cells were CD45RO-CCR7+CD27+CD95-. This CDR3 region has 12 residues. Germline CDR1 and CDR2: MGHRA and YSYEKL. The genes are TRBV4-1 and TRBJ2-7; no DNA is available, so the TRBD2 call from TCRdb remains unchecked. Sequenced sample: naive CXCR3+ CD8+ T cells from blood. Indicated subset: CD45RO-CCR7+CD27+CD95- naive CD8+ T cells expressing CXCR3 (TNR3+). The receptor was derived from a human donor in good health. Some clones in this sample may be carry-over from other donors' samples. CDR3 sequence reads: CASSPIGGWQYF.